Shown below are 29 T cell receptor beta chains from a single sample sequenced in a study of breast tumors, draining lymph nodes, adjacent tissues. TCRdb reprocessed the multiplex PCR reads via MiXCR and lists one record per CDR3 protein. The sample lists more than 200,000 distinct CDR3 sequences; 32% were seen once. Samples came from axillary lymph nodes draining the breast cancer. Sequencing was done on a sample of axillary lymph node tissue. These receptors came from a female donor with breast cancer. Some clones in this sample may be carry-over from other donors' samples.

This clonotype occurred many times. This chain connects TRBV7-8 to TRBJ2-5, with 9 bases identical to TRBD1. J was trimmed by 0 bases and V by 5 bases; bases with no gene match: 10. CDR1 SGHVS and CDR2 FQNEAQ come from the germline V gene. This CDR3 comprises 17 residues. CDR3 amino acids: CASSPLSGTGYQETQYF. The CDR3 DNA sequence: TGTGCCAGCAGCCCCCTCTCCGGGACAGGGTACCAAGAGACCCAGTACTTC.

This clonotype has a count of ten or more. This chain connects TRBV20-1 to TRBJ1-4; possibly TRBD1 for D (5 bases). The CDR3 runs 14 residues. V shed 4 bases and J shed 6 bases, with 15 bases lying between them. Germline CDR1 is DFQATT and CDR2 is SNEGSKA (reference sequence). This chain's CDR3 is CSATRAGGDEKLFF. For the CDR3, the DNA is TGCAGTGCTACCAGGGCTGGGGGAGATGAAAAACTGTTTTTT.

This clonotype was seen ten or more times. This chain joins TRBV24-1 and TRBJ2-3; 12 bases are a match to TRBD2. This CDR3 contains 16 residues. CDR1 and CDR2 from the germline V gene are KGHDR and SFDVKD. The ends lost 3 bases at V and 1 base at J; junction bases unmatched: 1. CDR3 sequence: CATSDLAGGGTDTQYF. CDR3 nucleotides: TGTGCCACCAGTGATCTAGCGGGAGGGGGCACAGATACGCAGTATTTT.

The table lists this clonotype with many counts. This chain connects TRBV20-1 to TRBJ2-5; 9 bases match TRBD2. The CDR3 has 14 amino acids. Germline V gives CDR1 DFQATT, CDR2 SNEGSKA (reference sequence). With 3 bases clipped from V and 3 bases from J, the junction kept 5 bases outside the gene matches. CDR3 sequence: CSASGTSFKETQYF. The CDR3 region has the DNA TGCAGTGCTAGCGGGACTAGCTTTAAAGAGACCCAGTACTTC.

This clonotype has a count of ten or more. The chain uses TRBV7-9 and TRBJ2-7; D remains ambiguous. The CDR3 sequence is 15 residues long. V was trimmed by 3 bases and J by 5 bases, leaving 17 bases between them. Germline-derived CDR1 and CDR2 are SEHNR and FQNEAQ (reference sequence). The CDR3 region is CASSFSSTGRNEQYF. The CDR3 DNA reads TGTGCCAGCAGCTTCAGTAGCACCGGAAGGAACGAGCAGTACTTC.

This clonotype appeared many times. The V and J genes are TRBV4-1 and TRBJ2-5, with 9 bases aligning to TRBD2. CDR1 is MGHRA, CDR2 YSYEKL, per germline. V shed 9 bases, J shed 9 bases, and the junction held 11 bases outside the gene matches. The CDR3 length is 13 residues. This CDR3 reads CASSSGIKEAQYF. The DNA for the CDR3 is TGCGCCAGTTCTAGCGGGATTAAGGAGGCCCAGTACTTC.

Many counts were recorded for this clonotype. The chain employs TRBV2 and TRBJ2-7; D is possibly TRBD2 (6 bases). V shed 6 bases and J shed 3 bases, with 15 bases lying between them. CDR3 length: 14 residues. Germline values: CDR1 SNHLY, CDR2 FYNNEI. The CDR3 DNA is TGTGCCAGCAGCCACGAGGGACTGTACTACGAGCAGTACTTC. Translation: CASSHEGLYYEQYF.

In regard to this clonotype: Because the CDR3's place on the DNA is in doubt, the DNA is left out and the CDR3 is given as listed by TCRdb. The CDR3 is CTSSESGSIDEQYFGPGTIYF. The chain has TRBV9 and TRBJ1-3. Germline V gene sequence: CDR1 SGDLS, CDR2 YYNGEE. Counting both end residues, the CDR3 totals 21 amino acids.

This clonotype appeared many times. The J gene is TRBJ2-7, the V gene TRBV6-2 or TRBV6-3, with 7 bases fitting TRBD2. Trimming took 6 bases from V and 5 from J; bases not matched to a gene: 10. CDR3 length equals 14 residues. CDR1 is MNHEY and CDR2 is SVGEGT in the germline V gene. In DNA, the CDR3 is TGTGCCAGCAGACTTCGGGGGGAACGGGACGAGCAGTACTTC. Translation: CASRLRGERDEQYF.

Many counts were recorded for this clonotype. This chain joins TRBV20-1 and TRBJ1-6, with TRBD1 as a possible D gene (5 bases). Germline V gives CDR1 DFQATT, CDR2 SNEGSKA (reference sequence). V dropped 5 bases and J dropped 5 bases, with 10 bases sitting between them. The CDR3 is 13 amino acids. The CDR3 loop is CSAEDIDNSPLHF. CDR3 DNA sequence: TGCAGTGCTGAGGACATAGATAATTCACCCCTCCACTTT.

This rearrangement joins TRBV2 to TRBJ1-5; no clear D gene. The germline V gene encodes CDR1 SNHLY and CDR2 FYNNEI. Trimming pared 2 bases from V and 10 bases from J, leaving 3 bases between. The CDR3 runs to 10 residues. Written as DNA, the CDR3 is TGTGCCAGCAGTGAAACCCCCCAGCATTTT. Translation: CASSETPQHF.

This clonotype has only a few counts. The chain employs TRBV6-1 and TRBJ2-1; D gene unclear. The germline V gene has CDR1 MNHNS and CDR2 SASEGT. This CDR3 spans 17 amino acids. V was shortened by 3 bases and J by 1 base, with 16 bases between the two germline ends. The CDR3 sequence is CASSDNLGTVSYNEQFF. The CDR3 nucleotides are TGTGCCAGCAGTGATAACCTGGGAACAGTTTCCTACAATGAGCAGTTCTTC.

This chain links TRBV6-1 with TRBJ2-7, with D unresolved. The germline gives CDR1 MNHNS, CDR2 SASEGT. The CDR3 loop spans 15 amino acids. Trimming took off 5 bases at V and 2 bases at J, with 16 bases between the two ends. CDR3 region: CASSQREEGAYEQYV. DNA of the CDR3: TGTGCCAGCAGTCAACGCGAAGAAGGAGCCTACGAGCAGTACGTC.

This clonotype was picked up many times. This chain links TRBV6-5 with TRBJ2-5; D ambiguous. The CDR3 is 13 residues long. Germline V gives CDR1 MNHEY, CDR2 SVGAGI. The V and J ends lost 2 bases and 3 bases respectively, with 7 bases between them. DNA of the CDR3: TGTGCCAGCAGTTACGGCCAGGAAGAGACCCAGTACTTC. Its protein product is CASSYGQEETQYF.

In the case of this clonotype: A much more abundant neighbour one base away suggests this may be a read error. The J gene is TRBJ2-1, the V gene TRBV20-1, with D possibly being TRBD1 or TRBD2 (6 bases each). CDR1 and CDR2 (germline): DFQATT, SNEGSKA (reference sequence). The CDR3 runs 18 residues. Trimming shortened V by 4 bases and J by 7 bases, and 29 bases separated the two germline ends. The CDR3 sequence is CSAIPGGLSARAKNEQFF. CDR3 nucleotides: TGCAGTGCTATCCCTGGGGGGCTAAGCGCGAGGGCCAAAAATGAGCAGTTCTTC.

This clonotype was seen many times. The V call is TRBV7-8, the J call TRBJ2-3, with TRBD1 identical over 9 bases. The CDR3 loop spans 14 amino acids. CDR1 and CDR2 from the germline V gene are SGHVS and FQNEAQ. V gave up 3 bases and J gave up 5 bases; unmatched junction bases: 3. The CDR3 DNA is TGTGCCAGCAGCTTGGGACAGGGTGGAGATACGCAGTATTTT. Translating it yields CASSLGQGGDTQYF.

The chain combines TRBV24-1 with TRBJ2-1; possibly TRBD1 for D (5 bases). This CDR3 is 15 amino acids long. With 1 base removed from V and 4 bases from J, the gap between germline ends came to 10 bases. Germline V CDR1 and CDR2: KGHDR, SFDVKD. The CDR3 is CATSDFAGPYNEQFF. In nucleotides, the CDR3 is TGTGCCACCAGTGATTTCGCAGGGCCATACAATGAGCAGTTCTTC.

J is TRBJ2-3 and V is TRBV6-4, with 12 nucleotides matching TRBD2. Germline V gives CDR1 MRHNA, CDR2 SNTAGT. With V trimmed by 5 bases and J by 11 bases, 11 bases remained unmatched. This CDR3 is built from 15 residues. The CDR3 DNA reads as TGTGCCAGCAGTCTACTAGCGGGAGGAACCAATGAGCAGTATTTT. This codes for CASSLLAGGTNEQYF.

About this clonotype: A read error may explain this, as a much larger clone is one base away. The chain recombines TRBV6-2 or TRBV6-3 with TRBJ2-7, with 12 bases lining up with TRBD2. This CDR3 is 16 amino acids long. Germline V gene data show CDR1 as MNHEY and CDR2 as SVGEGT. In nucleotides, the CDR3 is TGTGCCAGCAGTTTCTCCAGACTAGCGGGAGACTACGAGCGGTACTTC. It yields the protein CASSFSRLAGDYERYF.

This clonotype was seen a few times. This chain joins TRBV9 and TRBJ1-1, with D possibly being TRBD1 (5 bases). V lost 3 bases and J lost 5, with 20 bases in between. The germline V gene encodes CDR1 SGDLS and CDR2 YYNGEE. The CDR3 runs 16 residues. CDR3: CASSAGSSGKGTEAFF. In DNA, the CDR3 is TGTGCCAGCAGCGCCGGATCCTCAGGGAAGGGGACTGAAGCTTTCTTT.

This clonotype showed up many times. This rearrangement joins TRBV11-3 to TRBJ1-2; 12 bases match TRBD1. Germline V gene lookup returns CDR1 SGHNT and CDR2 YENEEA. The CDR3 has 16 residues. Losses at the gene ends were 9 bases for V and 0 bases for J; bases not matched to a gene: 8. The CDR3 sequence is CASAGTGGSTNYGYTF. For the CDR3, the DNA is TGTGCCAGTGCCGGGACAGGGGGCTCTACTAACTATGGCTACACCTTC.

This clonotype was seen many times. One junction end does not reproduce the germline sequence, and a read error may be involved. The chain employs TRBV19 and TRBJ2-3; D may be TRBD2 (5 bases). CDR1 and CDR2 from the germline V gene are LNHDA and SQIVND (reference sequence). The CDR3 sequence is 16 residues long. The CDR3 coding sequence is TGTGCCAGTTCTTTGGTTGCGGGTGTCGGCGCAGATATGCAGTATTTT. It codes for CASSLVAGVGADMQYF.

J is TRBJ1-2 and V is TRBV30, with D maybe TRBD1 (6 bases). Deletions cut 3 bases from V and 8 bases from J, with 19 bases between. The CDR3 consists of 14 residues. In germline, CDR1 is GTSNPN, CDR2 SVGIG (reference sequence). The CDR3 DNA reads as TGTGCCTGGAGCGTGGTGGGGGGCGCGGAAGGCTACACCTTC. Its protein product is CAWSVVGGAEGYTF.

The chain is built from TRBV6-6 and TRBJ2-3; D is unresolved. Per the germline V gene, CDR1 is MNHNY and CDR2 is SVGAGI (reference sequence). V was trimmed by 0 bases and J by 11 bases, leaving 21 bases between them. The CDR3 is 16 amino acids. The CDR3 nucleotides are TGTGCCAGCAGTTACTCACCGCCGGGCACTTACAATGAGCAGTATTTT. Encoded protein: CASSYSPPGTYNEQYF.

This clonotype came up many times. CDR3 loop: CASSPRTSGRGWDEQYF. CDR3 coding DNA: TGTGCCAGCAGCCCGAGGACTAGCGGGAGGGGATGGGACGAGCAGTACTTC. The chain uses TRBV27 and TRBJ2-7; 15 bases map to TRBD2. The CDR3 sequence is 17 residues long. Germline values: CDR1 MNHEY, CDR2 SMNVEV (reference sequence). Losses at the gene ends were 6 bases for V and 5 bases for J; bases not matched to a gene: 11.

The chain employs TRBV5-5 and TRBJ2-1; TRBD1 aligns across 9 bases. This CDR3 spans 14 amino acids. Germline lookup yields CDR1 SGHKS and CDR2 YYEKEE (reference sequence). V shed 1 base and J 14 bases; nucleotides not matched to a gene: 10. As DNA, the CDR3 is TGTGCCAGCAGCTTGATGGACAGGGGAGTCGGGGAGTTCTTC. Its translation: CASSLMDRGVGEFF.

As to this clonotype: The junction departs from the called germline gene at one end, perhaps through a read error. The J gene is TRBJ1-5, the V gene TRBV15; D is unclear. This CDR3 contains 14 residues. Per the germline V gene, CDR1 is LNHNV and CDR2 is YYDKDF (reference sequence). CDR3 protein: CATGRDSSYQPQHF. The CDR3 region has the DNA TGTGCCACCGGCAGAGATTCATCGTACCAGCCCCAGCATTTT. Full variable domain (remainder filled in from reference TRBV15 and TRBJ1-5): DAMVIQNPRYQVTQFGKPVTLSCSQTLNHNVMYWYQQKSSQAPKLLFHYYDKDFNNEADTPDNFQSRRPNTSFCFLDIRSPGLGDTAMYLCATGRDSSYQPQHFGDGTRLSIL.

Turning to this clonotype: Germline is not matched at one junction end, which may reflect a read error. This chain uses TRBV5-1 with TRBJ1-4; 10 bases fit TRBD1. CDR1 and CDR2 (germline): SGHRS, YFSETQ. The CDR3 is 14 residues long. DNA for the CDR3: TGCGCCAGCAGCATACAGACAGGGGGCGAAAAACTGCTCTTT. This translates into CASSIQTGGEKLLF.

The J gene is TRBJ1-1, the V gene TRBV6-6; possible D gene TRBD1, 5 bases. CDR3 length: 13 residues. V lost 5 bases to trimming and J lost 1 base, with 8 bases between them. CDR1 is MNHNY and CDR2 is SVGAGI in the germline V gene (reference sequence). The CDR3 region has the DNA TGTGCCAGCAGTCACGGGGGGAACACTGAAGCTTTCTTT. This codes for CASSHGGNTEAFF.